A selection of T cell receptor beta chains follows, all from one sample in a study of CD4+ T cells in melanoma. Clones were read by immunoSEQ multiplex PCR, and TCRdb kept only the in-frame ones, dropping some. Of 14,000 to 15,000 clones in the sample, 60% to 70% were seen once. Sequences were obtained from cells from a culture (not recorded whether cultured in vitro). Receptors originate from a human donor with melanoma. CDR3s include the opening cysteine and the closing phenylalanine or tryptophan. A clone size is listed for some rows: how often the clone was seen (once, few, many), or a class if it is expanded.

CASSLAGANIQYF,TRBV5-1,-,TRBJ2-4
CASSRTGGDYGYTF,TRBV5-1,few,TRBJ1-2
CSVDLDITEAFF,TRBV29-1,-,TRBJ1-1
CSGGRTNEQFF,TRBV29-1,-,TRBJ2-1
CASSPRTGVSTDTQYF,TRBV9,-,TRBJ2-3
CASSISGGPYEQYF,TRBV21-1,-,TRBJ2-7
CASSQGRGLSNQPQHF,TRBV4-1,-,TRBJ1-5
CASSRTSGYNEQFF,TRBV9,-,TRBJ2-1
CASSLEGLAGEGDEQFF,TRBV5-1,-,TRBJ2-1
CASKPSSYNSPLHF,TRBV2,few,TRBJ1-6
CSASAGSTIYF,TRBV20-1,-,TRBJ1-3
CASSQYPGNEKLFF,TRBV6-6,-,TRBJ1-4
CASSSDNRAYNSPLHF,TRBV4-2,-,TRBJ1-6
CAWSGGGGQPQHF,TRBV30,-,TRBJ1-5
CASSIEASYQHF,TRBV19,-,TRBJ1-5
CASSEGTSGGASETQYF,TRBV5-1,-,TRBJ2-5
CASSSRGRQETQYF,TRBV5-4,-,TRBJ2-5
CASKTSGGFTGELFF,TRBV5-1,once,TRBJ2-2
CASSLPSGDTYEQYF,TRBV5-8,few,TRBJ2-7
CASSQGPGTGFSGANVLTF,TRBV4-1,-,TRBJ2-6
CASSLLTGEKLFF,TRBV11-2,few,TRBJ1-4
CASSLGLQGRTIYF,TRBV5-1,-,TRBJ1-3
CATGTGGNTIYF,TRBV6-5,-,TRBJ1-3
CASSATVSGNTIYF,TRBV27,-,TRBJ1-3
CASSRTDRNYGYTF,TRBV6-5,few,TRBJ1-2
CASRPTRRYYGYTF,TRBV6-5,-,TRBJ1-2
CASSLSRGAANEKLFF,TRBV7-8,-,TRBJ1-4
CASSLGQGLYSPLHF,TRBV7-2,few,TRBJ1-6
CASSDPTDTQYF,TRBV6-1,-,TRBJ2-7
CASSQVGSYQRGSETQYF,TRBV14,-,TRBJ2-5
CASRGTGRSIQYF,TRBV2,-,TRBJ2-4
CASSHPSGANVLTF,TRBV19,few,TRBJ2-6
CASSLVGGYPEQYF,TRBV7-9,medium-sized,TRBJ2-7
CASSQPLRGNTEAFF,TRBV4-1,-,TRBJ1-1
CASSAVIQHAGNTIYF,TRBV18,-,TRBJ1-3
CASSLGQGLHEQFF,TRBV5-5,-,TRBJ2-1
CASSYSPGPYGYTF,TRBV6-5,-,TRBJ1-2
CASSLQGHGLTNEKLFF,TRBV5-4,-,TRBJ1-4
CASSLALSPEETQYF,TRBV5-1,few,TRBJ2-5
CASSLTGQGWGSPLHF,TRBV5-6,-,TRBJ1-6
CASRRGGVTDTQYF,TRBV2,once,TRBJ2-3
CASSQDGTSFREQFF,TRBV14,few,TRBJ2-1
CASWDRGTNEKLFF,TRBV10-2,-,TRBJ1-4
CASSSDRVMNTEAFF,TRBV6-6,-,TRBJ1-1
CASLTELTDTQYF,TRBV18,-,TRBJ2-3
CASSLSRGESPLHF,TRBV5-5,-,TRBJ1-6